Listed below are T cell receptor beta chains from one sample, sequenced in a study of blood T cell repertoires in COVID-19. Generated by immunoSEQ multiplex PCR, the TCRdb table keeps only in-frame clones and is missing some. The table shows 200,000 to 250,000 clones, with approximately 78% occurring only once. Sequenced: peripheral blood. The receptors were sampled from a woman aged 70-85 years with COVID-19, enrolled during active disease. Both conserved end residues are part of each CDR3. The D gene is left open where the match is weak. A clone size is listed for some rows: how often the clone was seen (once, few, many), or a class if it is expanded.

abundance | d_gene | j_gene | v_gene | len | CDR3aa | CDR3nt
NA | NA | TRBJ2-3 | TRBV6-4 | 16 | CASSDSAGTDTDTQYF | TGTGCCAGCAGTGACTCTGCGGGGACAGACACAGATACGCAGTATTTT
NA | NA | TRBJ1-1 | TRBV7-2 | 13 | CASSLVPQIEAFF | TGTGCCAGCAGCTTAGTTCCCCAGATTGAAGCTTTCTTT
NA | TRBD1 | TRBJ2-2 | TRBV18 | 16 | CASSPFRQGAAGELFF | TGTGCCAGCTCACCATTCAGACAGGGGGCTGCCGGGGAGCTGTTTTTT
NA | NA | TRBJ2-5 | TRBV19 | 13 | CASSIYEAGTQYF | TGTGCCAGTAGTATTTACGAGGCGGGGACCCAGTACTTC
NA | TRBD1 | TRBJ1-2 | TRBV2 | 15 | CASSRISDRGVGYTF | TGTGCCAGCAGCCGCATATCGGACAGGGGAGTTGGCTACACCTTC
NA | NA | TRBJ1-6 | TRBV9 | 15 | CASSDRDIDNSPLHF | TGTGCCAGCAGCGACCGGGACATCGATAATTCACCCCTCCACTTT
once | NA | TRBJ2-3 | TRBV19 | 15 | CASRRLEAGADTQYF | TGTGCCAGTCGTCGACTGGAGGCCGGGGCAGATACGCAGTATTTT
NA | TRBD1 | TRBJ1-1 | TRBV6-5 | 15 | CASSSEQGAGTEAFF | TGTGCCAGCAGTTCGGAGCAGGGGGCCGGCACTGAAGCTTTCTTT
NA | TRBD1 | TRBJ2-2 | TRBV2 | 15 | CASSRQGGNTGELFF | TGTGCCAGCAGCAGACAGGGGGGGAACACCGGGGAGCTGTTTTTT
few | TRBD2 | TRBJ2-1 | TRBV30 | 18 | CACSRITSGRAFYNEQFF | TGTGCCTGTTCGAGAATTACTAGCGGGAGGGCCTTCTACAATGAGCAGTTCTTC
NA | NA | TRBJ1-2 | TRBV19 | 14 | CASRGLGGHYGYTF | TGTGCCAGTAGGGGCCTGGGGGGTCACTATGGCTACACCTTC
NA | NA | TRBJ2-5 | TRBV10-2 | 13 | CASSEGRQETQYF | TGCGCCAGCAGTGAGGGTCGGCAAGAGACCCAGTACTTC
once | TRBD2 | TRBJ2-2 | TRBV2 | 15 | CASSGTSGRGGELFF | TGTGCCAGCAGTGGGACTAGCGGGAGGGGCGGGGAGCTGTTTTTT
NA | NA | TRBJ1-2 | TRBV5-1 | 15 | CASSLAAGQGYGYTF | TGCGCCAGCAGCTTGGCGGCAGGGCAGGGTTATGGCTACACCTTC
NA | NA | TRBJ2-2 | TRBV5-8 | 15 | CASSLDGGMTGELFF | TGTGCCAGCAGCTTGGATGGGGGGATGACCGGGGAGCTGTTTTTT
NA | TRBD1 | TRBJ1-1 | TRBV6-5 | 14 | CASSRDRGNTEAFF | TGTGCCAGCAGTCGGGACAGGGGGAACACTGAAGCTTTCTTT
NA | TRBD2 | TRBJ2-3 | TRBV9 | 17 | CASSVDSSGTNLDTQYF | TGTGCCAGCAGCGTAGACTCTAGCGGGACAAACTTAGATACGCAGTATTTT
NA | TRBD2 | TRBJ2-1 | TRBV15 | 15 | CATSLGTRTYNEQFF | TGTGCCACCAGCCTAGGGACTAGGACCTACAATGAGCAGTTCTTC
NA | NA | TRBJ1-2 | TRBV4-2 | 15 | CASSQGGQTNYGYTF | TGTGCCAGCAGCCAAGGGGGACAAACTAACTATGGCTACACCTTC
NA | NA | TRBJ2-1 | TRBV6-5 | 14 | CASTRSGPYNEQFF | TGTGCCAGCACTCGTAGTGGGCCCTACAATGAGCAGTTCTTC
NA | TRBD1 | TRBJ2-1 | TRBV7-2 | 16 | CASSLIIGQATNEQFF | TGTGCCAGCAGCTTAATTATAGGACAGGCGACCAATGAGCAGTTCTTC
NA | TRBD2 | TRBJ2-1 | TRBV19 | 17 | CASTVAGGVSSYNEQFF | TGTGCCAGTACGGTAGCGGGAGGGGTGAGTTCCTACAATGAGCAGTTCTTC
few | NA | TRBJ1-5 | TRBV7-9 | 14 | CASSLSTRREPQHF | TGTGCCAGCAGCTTATCGACCCGGCGGGAGCCCCAGCATTTT
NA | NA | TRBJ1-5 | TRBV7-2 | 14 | CASSLVSDNQPQHF | TGTGCCAGCAGCTTAGTGTCAGACAATCAGCCCCAGCATTTT
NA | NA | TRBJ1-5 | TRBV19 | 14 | CASSTQGGNQPQHF | TGTGCCAGTAGTACCCAGGGTGGCAATCAGCCCCAGCATTTT
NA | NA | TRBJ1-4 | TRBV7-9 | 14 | CASSSRGVGEKLFF | TGTGCCAGCAGCTCGCGGGGGGTTGGCGAAAAACTGTTTTTT
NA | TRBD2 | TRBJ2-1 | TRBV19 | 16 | CASTGSGRVSYNEQFF | TGTGCCAGTACGGGTAGCGGGAGGGTCTCCTACAATGAGCAGTTCTTC
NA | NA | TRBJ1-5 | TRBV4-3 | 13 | CASSQTGGQPQHF | TGCGCCAGCAGCCAGACAGGAGGACAGCCCCAGCATTTT
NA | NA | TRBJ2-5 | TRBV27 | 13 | CASSFSTQETQYF | TGTGCCAGCAGTTTCTCCACACAAGAGACCCAGTACTTC
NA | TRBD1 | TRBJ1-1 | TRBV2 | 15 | CATRGQGVMNTEAFF | TGTGCCACCCGAGGGCAGGGGGTTATGAACACTGAAGCTTTCTTT